The source of this T cell receptor (beta chain) is a study of blood T cells in healthy people across ages. Findings and limits, study-wide: Measured against age, TCR beta diversity per million T cells decreased in a roughly linear manner. More naive CD4+ cells and higher diversity marked long-lived donors relative to aged donors.

Primers used in a second PCR of roughly 7 to 12 cycles were a sample-barcoded 5' primer and a J-beta primer mix. TCRdb redid the calling of the 5' RACE reads with MiXCR, one entry per CDR3 protein. In the table there are around 820,000 distinct CDR3 sequences, 20% to 25% of which are singletons. V dropped 6 bases and J dropped 0; count of bases not matched to a gene: 3. The V gene's germline CDR1 is MDHEN and CDR2 SYDVKM. The CDR3 is made up of 15 amino acids. Comment on this clonotype: Its specificity is unknown.

Another study also made use of these data, one on T cells of mothers and their children. Turning to that study: A few healthy Caucasian mothers, along with their six children, were the donors.

The source is a boy aged 5-17 years in good health. J is TRBJ2-2 and V is TRBV28, with TRBD1 identical over 8 bases. The source material was blood. CDR3 sequence: CASRVTGANTGELFF. Here the CDR3 DNA reads TGTGCCAGCAGAGTGACAGGGGCGAACACCGGGGAGCTGTTTTTT.